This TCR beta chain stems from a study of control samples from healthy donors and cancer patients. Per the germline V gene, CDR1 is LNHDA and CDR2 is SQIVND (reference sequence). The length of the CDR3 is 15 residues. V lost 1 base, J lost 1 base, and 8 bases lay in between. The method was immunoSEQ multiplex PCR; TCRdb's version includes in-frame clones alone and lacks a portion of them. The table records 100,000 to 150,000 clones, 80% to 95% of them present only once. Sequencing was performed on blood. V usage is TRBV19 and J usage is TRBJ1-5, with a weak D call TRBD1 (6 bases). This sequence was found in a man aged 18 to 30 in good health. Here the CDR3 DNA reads TGTGCCAGTAGTATAGGGGACACAAGCAATCAGCCCCAGCATTTT. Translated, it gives CASSIGDTSNQPQHF.